Following are 21 T cell receptor beta chains from one sample sequenced in a study of blood T cell repertoires in COVID-19. Assay: immunoSEQ multiplex PCR; the TCRdb copy retains only in-frame clones and omits some. The table records roughly 92,000 clones, 90% of them present only once. Sequenced input: peripheral blood. The receptor set was obtained from a man aged 45-60 years with acute or convalescent COVID-19.

The chain recombines TRBV27 with TRBJ2-3, with 8 bases fitting TRBD1. The CDR3 extends over 16 amino acids. V lost 4 bases and J lost 4; bases outside the gene matches: 10. The germline gives CDR1 MNHEY, CDR2 SMNVEV (reference sequence). CDR3 DNA: TGTGCCAGCAGTTCCCTAGGGCAGGGGGCCGCAGATACGCAGTATTTT. It codes for CASSSLGQGAADTQYF.

The V call is TRBV18, the J call TRBJ2-7; 11 bases are a match to TRBD2. The CDR3 is 15 residues long. The V gene end was trimmed by 5 bases and the J gene end by 4 bases; junction bases not matched to a gene: 7. In germline, CDR1 is KGHSH, CDR2 LQKENI. The CDR3 nucleotides read TGTGCCAGCTCAGAAACTAGCGGGAGAGATTACGAGCAGTACTTC. It is translated as CASSETSGRDYEQYF. Using reference TRBV18 and TRBJ2-7 for the parts outside the CDR3, the full variable domain is NAGVMQNPRHLVRRRGQEARLRCSPMKGHSHVYWYRQLPEEGLKFMVYLQKENIIDESGMPKERFSAEFPKEGPSILRIQQVVRGDSAAYFCASSETSGRDYEQYFGPGTRLTVT.

The chain is built from TRBV6-5 and TRBJ2-5; D call uncertain. Per the germline V gene, CDR1 is MNHEY and CDR2 is SVGAGI. The CDR3 has 14 residues. V lost 4 bases and J 2 bases, leaving 11 bases between the germline ends. The CDR3 DNA sequence: TGTGCCAGCAGTTCCTTGACTCTACAAGAGACCCAGTACTTC. Residues: CASSSLTLQETQYF.

The chain carries TRBV5-4 and TRBJ2-7, with D perhaps TRBD1 (6 bases). The CDR3 totals 11 residues. Between the trimmed V and J ends, which lost 2 bases and 7 bases, there was a span of 7 bases. The germline CDR1 and CDR2 sequences are SGHNT and YYREEE (reference sequence). CDR3 sequence (DNA): TGTGCCAGCAGCTTCACAGGGGAGCAGTACTTC. Its translation: CASSFTGEQYF.

This clone was observed once. V and J are TRBV5-6 and TRBJ2-7, with TRBD1 matching over 7 bases. From germline, CDR1 is SGHDT and CDR2 YYEEEE. The CDR3 extends over 15 amino acids. The J segment lost 5 bases and the V segment lost 2 bases, leaving 10 bases of the junction unmatched. This chain's CDR3 is CASSFNTQGLHEQYF. CDR3 nucleotide sequence: TGTGCCAGCAGCTTTAATACACAGGGGCTACACGAGCAGTACTTC.

The V and J genes are TRBV5-6 and TRBJ1-1; D possibly corresponds to TRBD1 (6 bases). The CDR3 consists of 16 residues. Between the trimmed V and J ends, which lost 0 bases and 4 bases, there was a span of 16 bases. Germline CDR1 is SGHDT and CDR2 is YYEEEE. The CDR3 here is CASSLARGRGATEAFF. The CDR3 DNA reads as TGTGCCAGCAGCTTGGCGCGGGGCCGGGGGGCCACTGAAGCTTTCTTT.

The V gene is TRBV11-2, the J gene TRBJ2-1; the D gene is possibly TRBD2 (5 bases). This CDR3 has 14 residues. Germline CDR1 SGHAT, CDR2 FQNNGV. V dropped 2 bases and J dropped 4 bases, with 9 bases sitting between them. CDR3 nucleotide sequence: TGTGCCAGCAGCTTAAGGCCGGGGTACAATGAGCAGTTCTTC. It yields the protein CASSLRPGYNEQFF.

This chain connects TRBV11-2 to TRBJ1-1, with a tentative D call TRBD1 (6 bases). Germline V gene data show CDR1 as SGHAT and CDR2 as FQNNGV. V lost 5 bases and J 9 bases, leaving 16 bases between the germline ends. There are 13 residues in the CDR3. The CDR3 DNA follows: TGTGCCAGCAGCCCCCTCAGGGGTAGGCAAGCTTTCTTT. It translates to CASSPLRGRQAFF.

The rearrangement uses TRBV14 and TRBJ1-2; 10 bases are shared with TRBD1. CDR1 is SGHDN and CDR2 is FVKESK in the germline V gene. The CDR3 sequence is 14 residues long. The V segment lost 0 bases and the J segment 10 bases; nucleotides outside the gene matches: 5. CDR3 sequence: CASSQERTGGPYTF. The CDR3 coding sequence is TGTGCCAGCAGCCAAGAAAGGACAGGGGGGCCCTACACCTTC.

With respect to this clone: The same CDR3 can be traced to other DNA sequences in this sample. The chain uses TRBV11-3 and TRBJ2-3; 10 bases agree with TRBD2. Looked up from germline, CDR1 is SGHNT and CDR2 is YENEEA. The junction had 4 bases not matched to a gene; V was cut back by 6 bases and J by 1 base. CDR3 length equals 15 residues. The CDR3 sequence: CASSSGTSGTDTQYF. The CDR3 DNA reads as TGTGCCAGCAGTTCCGGGACTAGCGGCACAGATACGCAGTATTTT. The full variable domain, rest sourced from reference TRBV11-3 and TRBJ2-3, is EAGVVQSPRYKIIEKKQPVAFWCNPISGHNTLYWYLQNLGQGPELLIRYENEEAVDDSQLPKDRFSAERLKGVDSTLKIQPAELGDSAVYLCASSSGTSGTDTQYFGPGTRLTVL.

The CDR3 loop reads CASSPQSGIYNEQFF. CDR3 nucleotides: TGTGCCAGCAGCCCCCAGAGCGGGATTTACAATGAGCAGTTCTTC. The chain employs TRBV5-5 and TRBJ2-1, with TRBD2 matching 7 bases. Germline V gene sequence: CDR1 SGHKS, CDR2 YYEKEE (reference sequence). The CDR3 is 15 residues long. Losses at the gene ends were 4 bases for V and 4 bases for J; bases not matched to a gene: 8.

V usage is TRBV3-1 (or the pseudogene TRBV3-2) and J usage is TRBJ1-2, with 10 bases matching TRBD1. J gave up 4 bases and V 3 bases, and 8 bases lay outside the gene matches. Germline CDR1 reads LGHDT; CDR2 reads YNNKEL (reference sequence). The CDR3 sequence is 16 residues long. The CDR3 spells CASSQSRDRGIYGYTF. CDR3 DNA: TGTGCCAGCAGCCAGTCCCGGGACAGGGGAATCTATGGCTACACCTTC.

V and J are TRBV19 and TRBJ2-1, with D possibly TRBD2 on 6 matching bases. Trimming left V 4 bases short and J 4 bases short, with 11 bases between. CDR1 is LNHDA, CDR2 SQIVND, per germline (reference sequence). This CDR3 contains 14 residues. DNA of the CDR3: TGTGCCAGTAGTAAGCAGGGAGGATACAATGAGCAGTTCTTC. The encoded protein is CASSKQGGYNEQFF.

The chain links TRBV3-1 (or the pseudogene TRBV3-2) to TRBJ2-3; 10 nucleotides match TRBD2. CDR1 is LGHDT, CDR2 YNNKEL, per germline (reference sequence). Trimming cost V 5 bases and J 0 bases; bases outside gene matches: 11. The CDR3 length is 18 residues. This CDR3 is CASSSLGTSAPSTDTQYF. DNA of the CDR3: TGTGCCAGCAGCTCCCTAGGGACTAGCGCCCCTAGCACAGATACGCAGTATTTT.

The chain employs TRBV4-1 and TRBJ2-5; 8 nucleotides match TRBD2. Germline V gene sequence: CDR1 MGHRA, CDR2 YSYEKL. This CDR3 is 18 amino acids long. Germline trimming cut 1 base from V and 4 bases from J; bases unmatched to any gene: 14. The CDR3 DNA is TGCGCCAGCAGCCAAGGTCTCGGTCGGAGCGGGAGAGGAGAGACCCAGTACTTC. This translates into CASSQGLGRSGRGETQYF.

This chain connects TRBV2 to TRBJ1-5, with 7 nucleotides matching TRBD1. Trimming took 8 bases from V and 7 from J; bases not matched to a gene: 8. This CDR3 comprises 13 residues. Germline lookup yields CDR1 SNHLY and CDR2 FYNNEI. The CDR3 loop is CASRQGEEQPQHF. CDR3 nucleotide sequence: TGTGCCAGCCGGCAGGGGGAAGAACAGCCCCAGCATTTT.

The V and J genes are TRBV24-1 and TRBJ2-1, with TRBD2 identical over 8 bases. CDR3 size: 17 residues. Germline V gene data show CDR1 as KGHDR and CDR2 as SFDVKD. The ends lost 1 base at V and 0 bases at J; junction bases unmatched: 4. The CDR3 region is CATSDFKREYSYNEQFF. DNA of the CDR3: TGTGCCACCAGTGATTTTAAGCGGGAGTACTCCTACAATGAGCAGTTCTTC.

The chain carries TRBV7-6 and TRBJ1-4; the D gene is possibly TRBD1 (6 bases). CDR3 size: 15 residues. Germline loops: CDR1 SGHVS, CDR2 FNYEAQ. Trimming pared 2 bases from V and 8 bases from J, leaving 15 bases between. The chain's CDR3 is CASSLPPGGAEKLFF. DNA of the CDR3: TGTGCCAGCAGCTTACCACCCGGGGGGGCCGAAAAACTGTTTTTT.

The chain is built from TRBV5-1 and TRBJ2-7; 8 nucleotides line up with TRBD2. This CDR3 contains 12 residues. CDR1 is SGHRS and CDR2 is YFSETQ in the germline V gene. Trimming cost V 2 bases and J 5 bases; bases outside gene matches: 0. As DNA, the CDR3 is TGCGCCAGCAGCTTACTAGCGGACGAGCAGTACTTC. It specifies CASSLLADEQYF.

The rearrangement uses TRBV11-3 and TRBJ2-2, with D possibly being TRBD2 (6 bases). Germline lookup yields CDR1 SGHNT and CDR2 YENEEA. There are 17 residues in the CDR3. Trimming pared 1 base from V and 5 bases from J, leaving 17 bases between. CDR3 in DNA: TGTGCCAGCAGCTTAGTCCTAGCGACCGGTAGGACCGGGGAGCTGTTTTTT. Translating gives CASSLVLATGRTGELFF.

The chain employs TRBV10-2 and TRBJ2-7; 9 bases are a match to TRBD1. J lost 3 bases, V lost 4 bases, and 4 bases had no gene match. The V gene's germline CDR1 is WSHSY and CDR2 SAAADI. CDR3 length equals 14 residues. This CDR3 is CASSATGQGYEQYF. In DNA, the CDR3 is TGCGCCAGCAGTGCTACGGGACAGGGCTACGAGCAGTACTTC.